The rows below give T cell receptor beta chains drawn from one sample of a study of response to subunit inactivated influenza vaccine. MiXCR, applied by TCRdb to the RT-PCR reads, yields one record per CDR3 protein. The repertoire has around 580,000 distinct CDR3 sequences, 12% to 15% of them found once; the top ten carry around 10%. The input for sequencing was PBMCs from blood, taken 12 days after vaccination. These receptors originate from a man in his fifties or sixties who received an inactivated influenza vaccine. CDR3s include the opening cysteine and the closing phenylalanine or tryptophan. The D gene is left open where the match is weak. The size field is filled for only some rows; it gives once, few, many or a size class.

J gene | clone size | V gene | D gene | CDR3 protein | CDR3 DNA
TRBJ2-7 | few | TRBV19 | TRBD1 | CASSTPGQGYYEQYF | TGTGCCAGTAGTACCCCGGGACAGGGGTACTACGAGCAGTACTTC
TRBJ2-7 | few | TRBV29-1 | - | CSVEGQGAHEQYF | TGCAGCGTTGAGGGCCAGGGTGCCCACGAGCAGTACTTC
TRBJ2-3 | - | TRBV29-1 | - | CSVRANSGDTQYF | TGCAGCGTTCGAGCAAATTCTGGGGATACGCAGTATTTT
TRBJ2-5 | few | TRBV3-1 | - | CASSQANRKETQYF | TGTGCCAGCAGCCAAGCTAACAGGAAGGAGACCCAGTACTTC
TRBJ1-4 | - | TRBV10-3 | TRBD1 | CVISAKLQGERLFF | TGTGTCATCAGTGCTAAGCTACAGGGGGAGAGACTGTTTTTT
TRBJ2-7 | - | TRBV27 | - | CASSAYRLNSYEQYF | TGTGCCAGCAGTGCGTACAGGCTTAACTCCTACGAGCAGTACTTC
TRBJ1-5 | few | TRBV19 | TRBD1 | CASSTTGKSNQPQHF | TGTGCCAGTAGTACGACAGGGAAAAGCAATCAGCCCCAGCATTTT
TRBJ1-5 | few | TRBV28 | TRBD1 | CASSLGTGDQPQHF | TGTGCCAGCAGTCTCGGGACAGGAGATCAGCCCCAGCATTTT
TRBJ1-5 | few | TRBV6-1 | - | CASSEPGLDNQPQHF | TGTGCCAGCAGTGAGCCGGGGCTTGACAATCAGCCCCAGCATTTT
TRBJ2-1 | many | TRBV20-1 | TRBD2 | CSARLTSGRRNEQFF | TGCAGTGCTAGGTTGACTAGCGGGAGAAGAAATGAGCAGTTCTTC
TRBJ1-5 | - | TRBV12-3/TRBV12-4 | - | CASSLGNRLAQHF | TGTGCCAGCAGTTTAGGGAACAGGCTGGCCCAGCATTTT
TRBJ2-7 | many | TRBV5-6 | - | CASSSGTQNEQYF | TGTGCCAGCAGCTCCGGGACCCAGAACGAGCAGTACTTC
TRBJ1-1 | - | TRBV30 | - | CAWSNWGTEAFF | TGTGCCTGGAGTAATTGGGGCACTGAAGCTTTCTTT
TRBJ2-1 | many | TRBV7-6 | TRBD1 | CASSLQGADEQFF | TGTGCCAGCAGTTTACAGGGGGCAGATGAGCAGTTCTTC
TRBJ2-4 | - | TRBV27 | TRBD1 | CASSPQGGKNIQYF | TGTGCCAGCAGTCCACAGGGGGGCAAAAACATTCAGTACTTC
TRBJ1-2 | many | TRBV7-8 | - | CASSFTVNYGYTF | TGTGCCAGCAGCTTTACAGTTAACTATGGCTACACCTTC
TRBJ2-1 | - | TRBV7-3 | - | CASSLSPADNEQFF | TGTGCCAGCAGCTTAAGTCCAGCGGACAATGAGCAGTTCTTC
TRBJ2-3 | - | TRBV7-9 | - | CASSPGDLDTDTQYF | TGTGCCAGCAGCCCCGGGGACTTAGACACAGATACGCAGTATTTT
TRBJ2-2 | few | TRBV3-1 | - | CASSTGLSNTGELFF | TGTGCCAGCAGCACGGGACTGTCGAACACCGGGGAGCTGTTTTTT
TRBJ2-1 | many | TRBV29-1 | - | CSVDSSYNEQFF | TGCAGCGTTGACAGCTCCTACAATGAGCAGTTCTTC
TRBJ2-3 | few | TRBV6-1 | - | CASSDRGGWTDTQYF | TGTGCCAGCAGTGACAGGGGGGGATGGACAGATACGCAGTATTTT
TRBJ1-2 | few | TRBV7-2 | - | CASSSNLVGQNYGYTF | TGTGCCAGCAGCTCAAACTTGGTCGGACAGAACTATGGCTACACCTTC